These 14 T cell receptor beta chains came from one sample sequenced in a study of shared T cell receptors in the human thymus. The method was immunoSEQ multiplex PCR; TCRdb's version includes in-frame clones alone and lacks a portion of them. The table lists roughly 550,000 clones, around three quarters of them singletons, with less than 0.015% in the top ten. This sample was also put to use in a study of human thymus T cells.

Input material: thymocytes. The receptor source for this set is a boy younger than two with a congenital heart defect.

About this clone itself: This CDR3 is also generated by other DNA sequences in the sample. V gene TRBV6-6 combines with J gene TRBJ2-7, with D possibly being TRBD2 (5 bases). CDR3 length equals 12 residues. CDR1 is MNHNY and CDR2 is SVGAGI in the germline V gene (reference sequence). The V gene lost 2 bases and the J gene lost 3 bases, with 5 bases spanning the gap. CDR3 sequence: CASSYRGYEQYF. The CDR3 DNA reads TGTGCCAGCAGTTACCGGGGCTACGAGCAGTACTTC.

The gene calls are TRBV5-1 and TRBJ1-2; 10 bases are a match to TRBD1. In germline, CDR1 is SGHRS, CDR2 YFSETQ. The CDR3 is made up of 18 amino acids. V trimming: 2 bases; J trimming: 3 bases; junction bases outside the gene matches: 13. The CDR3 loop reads CASSFSGTGVFLDYGYTF. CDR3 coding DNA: TGCGCCAGCAGCTTTTCCGGGACAGGGGTGTTTTTGGACTATGGCTACACCTTC.

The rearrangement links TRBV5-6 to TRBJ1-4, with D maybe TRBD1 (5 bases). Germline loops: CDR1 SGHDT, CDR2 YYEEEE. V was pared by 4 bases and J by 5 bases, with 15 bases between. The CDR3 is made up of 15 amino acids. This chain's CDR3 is CASSETRVPNEKLFF. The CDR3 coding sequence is TGTGCCAGCAGCGAGACCAGGGTTCCAAATGAAAAACTGTTTTTT.

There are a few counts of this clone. The CDR3 reads CASSRGTSGGSSYNEQFF. The CDR3 DNA sequence: TGTGCCAGTAGTAGGGGGACTAGCGGGGGGAGCTCCTACAATGAGCAGTTCTTC. The chain employs TRBV19 and TRBJ2-1; TRBD2 aligns across 15 bases. Germline V CDR1 and CDR2: LNHDA, SQIVND (reference sequence). V was clipped by 4 bases and J by 0 bases; unmatched bases: 4. CDR3 size: 18 residues. Full variable domain (rest looked up from reference TRBV19 and TRBJ2-1): DGGITQSPKYLFRKEGQNVTLSCEQNLNHDAMYWYRQDPGQGLRLIYYSQIVNDFQKGDIAEGYSVSREKKESFPLTVTSAQKNPTAFYLCASSRGTSGGSSYNEQFFGPGTRLTVL.

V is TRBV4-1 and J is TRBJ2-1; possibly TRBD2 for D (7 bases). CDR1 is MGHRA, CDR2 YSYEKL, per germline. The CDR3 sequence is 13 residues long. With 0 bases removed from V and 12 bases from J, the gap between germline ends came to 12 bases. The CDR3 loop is CASSQDGGGGQFF. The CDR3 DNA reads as TGCGCCAGCAGCCAAGACGGAGGGGGGGGGCAGTTCTTC.

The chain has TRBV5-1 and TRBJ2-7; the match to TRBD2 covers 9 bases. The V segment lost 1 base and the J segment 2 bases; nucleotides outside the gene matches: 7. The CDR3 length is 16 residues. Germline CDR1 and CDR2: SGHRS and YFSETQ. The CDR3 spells CASSLREREATYEQYF. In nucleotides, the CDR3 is TGCGCCAGCAGCTTGCGGGAGCGGGAGGCCACCTACGAGCAGTACTTC.

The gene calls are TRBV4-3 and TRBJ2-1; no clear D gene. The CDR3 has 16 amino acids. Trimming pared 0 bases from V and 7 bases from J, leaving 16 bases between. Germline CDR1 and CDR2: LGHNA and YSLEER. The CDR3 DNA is TGCGCCAGCAGCCAAGAGGCCGAGGCTATATATAATGAGCAGTTCTTC. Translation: CASSQEAEAIYNEQFF.

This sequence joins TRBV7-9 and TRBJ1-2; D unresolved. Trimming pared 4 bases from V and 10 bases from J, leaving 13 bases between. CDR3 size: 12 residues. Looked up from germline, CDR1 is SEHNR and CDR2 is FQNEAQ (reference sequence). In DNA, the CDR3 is TGTGCCAGCAGCTCACGACTGCCCTCCTACACCTTC. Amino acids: CASSSRLPSYTF.

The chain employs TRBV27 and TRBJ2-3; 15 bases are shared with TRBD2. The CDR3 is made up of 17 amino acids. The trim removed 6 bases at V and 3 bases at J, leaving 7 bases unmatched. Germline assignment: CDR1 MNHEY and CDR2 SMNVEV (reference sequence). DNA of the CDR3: TGTGCCAGCAGGGGGTCCGGACTAGCGGGAGGGACAGATACGCAGTATTTT. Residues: CASRGSGLAGGTDTQYF.

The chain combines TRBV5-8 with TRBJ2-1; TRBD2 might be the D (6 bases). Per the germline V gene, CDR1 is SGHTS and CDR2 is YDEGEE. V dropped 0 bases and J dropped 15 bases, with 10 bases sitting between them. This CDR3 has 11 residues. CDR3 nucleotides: TGTGCCAGCAGCTTGGTGGGGGGTCTGTTCTTC. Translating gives CASSLVGGLFF.

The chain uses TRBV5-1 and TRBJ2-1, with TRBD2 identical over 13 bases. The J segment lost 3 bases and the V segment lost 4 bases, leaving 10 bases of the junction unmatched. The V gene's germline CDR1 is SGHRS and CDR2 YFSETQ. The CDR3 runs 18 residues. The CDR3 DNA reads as TGCGCCAGCAGCGGACTAGCGGGAGTATCACAGGACTACAATGAGCAGTTCTTC. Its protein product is CASSGLAGVSQDYNEQFF.

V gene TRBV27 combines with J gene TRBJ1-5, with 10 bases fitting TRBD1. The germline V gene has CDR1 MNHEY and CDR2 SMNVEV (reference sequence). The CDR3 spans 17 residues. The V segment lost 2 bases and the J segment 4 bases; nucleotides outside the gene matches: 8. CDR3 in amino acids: CASSLVGTGATNQPQHF. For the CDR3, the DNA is TGTGCCAGCAGTTTAGTGGGGACAGGGGCGACAAATCAGCCCCAGCATTTT.

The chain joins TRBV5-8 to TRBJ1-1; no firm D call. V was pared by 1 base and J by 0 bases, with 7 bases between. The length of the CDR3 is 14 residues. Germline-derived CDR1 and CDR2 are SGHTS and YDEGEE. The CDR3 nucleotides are TGTGCCAGCAGCTTGCAGTTTCTGAACACTGAAGCTTTCTTT. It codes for CASSLQFLNTEAFF.

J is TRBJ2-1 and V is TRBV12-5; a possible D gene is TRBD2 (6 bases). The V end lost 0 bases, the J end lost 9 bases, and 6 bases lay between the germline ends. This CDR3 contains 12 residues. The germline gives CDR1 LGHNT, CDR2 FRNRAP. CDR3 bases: TGTGCTAGTGGTTTGGTAGCGGGTGAGCAGTTCTTC. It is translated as CASGLVAGEQFF.